This is a list of T cell receptor beta chains from one sample in a study of CD8+ T cells in alopecia areata. TCRdb keeps only in-frame clones here, not all; method: immunoSEQ multiplex PCR. The data contain 93,000 or so clones, less than 70% of them singletons. Sample: CD4+ T cells sorted from blood. Receptors originate from a human donor in good health. Both conserved end residues are part of each CDR3. Each record gives: V gene, CDR3 length, clone size, J gene, D gene, CDR3 protein, CDR3 DNA. A D gene is named only where the DNA matches it firmly. Some rows have no size entry. The others give once, few or many, or a class for an expanded clone.

>TRBV5-6|17|.|TRBJ2-7|TRBD1
CASTQGQGASATYEQYF
TGTGCCAGCACCCAGGGACAGGGGGCTTCGGCGACCTACGAGCAGTACTTC
>TRBV10-2|16|.|TRBJ1-6|TRBD1
CASSESDRGWGSPLHF
TGCGCCAGCAGTGAGTCGGACAGGGGGTGGGGTTCACCCCTCCACTTT
>TRBV29-1|15|.|TRBJ1-1|.
CSVLPWQGTNTEAFF
TGCAGCGTTCTGCCCTGGCAGGGGACGAACACTGAAGCTTTCTTT
>TRBV4-3|15|.|TRBJ2-5|.
CASSQDAQLQETQYF
TGCGCCAGCAGCCAAGACGCACAGCTCCAAGAGACCCAGTACTTC
>TRBV28|16|few|TRBJ1-1|TRBD1
CASSTAGTGMNTEAFF
TGTGCCAGCAGTACAGCTGGGACAGGGATGAACACTGAAGCTTTCTTT
>TRBV29-1|13|few|TRBJ2-1|.
CSVEKGTPSLQFF
TGCAGCGTAGAGAAAGGGACTCCCTCCCTGCAGTTCTTC
>TRBV7-2|16|few|TRBJ2-1|.
CASSLGTDFYYNEQFF
TGTGCCAGCAGCCTGGGGACGGACTTTTACTACAATGAGCAGTTCTTC
>TRBV2|13|.|TRBJ1-5|.
CASSGRENQPQHF
TGTGCCAGCAGTGGAAGGGAGAATCAGCCCCAGCATTTT
>TRBV7-2|12|.|TRBJ2-7|.
CASSRQNYEQYF
TGTGCCAGCAGCCGCCAGAACTACGAGCAGTACTTC
>TRBV30|14|.|TRBJ1-5|.
CAWSGLNSNQPQHF
TGTGCCTGGAGTGGCCTGAATAGCAATCAGCCCCAGCATTTT
>TRBV10-2|17|.|TRBJ2-3|TRBD2
CASSESSGGVSTDTQYF
TGCGCCAGCAGTGAATCTAGCGGGGGAGTTAGCACAGATACGCAGTATTTT
>TRBV28|13|.|TRBJ1-5|.
CASSFGQNQPQHF
TGTGCCAGCAGTTTCGGGCAGAATCAGCCCCAGCATTTT
>TRBV23-1|16|few|TRBJ2-1|TRBD1
CASSHTGTVHPHEQFF
TGCGCCAGCAGTCATACCGGGACAGTCCACCCCCATGAGCAGTTCTTC
>TRBV7-2|16|.|TRBJ1-2|.
CASSLGVGGDYYGYTF
TGTGCCAGCAGCTTAGGAGTCGGAGGGGATTACTATGGCTACACCTTC
>TRBV30|13|once|TRBJ1-5|.
CAWSVGGNQPQHF
TGTGCCTGGAGTGTAGGGGGAAACCAGCCCCAGCATTTT
>TRBV13|14|.|TRBJ2-3|.
CASSLDPGADTQYF
TGTGCCAGCAGCTTAGATCCTGGGGCAGATACGCAGTATTTT
>TRBV27|15|.|TRBJ2-7|TRBD1
CASSPTGTVPYEQYF
TGTGCCAGCAGCCCAACCGGGACAGTCCCCTACGAGCAGTACTTC
>TRBV19|15|.|TRBJ1-5|.
CASRPGRVSNQPQHF
TGTGCCAGCAGACCGGGCCGAGTGAGCAATCAGCCCCAGCATTTT
>TRBV18|14|.|TRBJ1-1|.
CASSRDRLNTEAFF
TGTGCCAGCTCCCGGGACCGACTGAACACTGAAGCTTTCTTT
>TRBV15|16|.|TRBJ2-3|TRBD2
CATSRAAGGFTDTQYF
TGTGCCACCAGCAGAGCGGCGGGGGGATTCACAGATACGCAGTATTTT
>TRBV25-1|13|.|TRBJ2-1|.
CASSDDRDNEQFF
TGTGCCAGCAGTGACGATAGGGACAATGAGCAGTTCTTC
>TRBV29-1|15|.|TRBJ2-1|TRBD2
CSVVLAGVRGNEQFF
TGCAGCGTTGTCCTAGCGGGGGTGCGGGGCAATGAGCAGTTCTTC